Shown below are 8 T cell receptor beta chains from a single sample sequenced in a study of human T cells and chemical hapten exposure. In TCRdb, the RACE reads were re-called with MiXCR into one record per CDR3 protein. Among tens of thousands of distinct CDR3 sequences listed, around 11% were seen once. Time point noted: patch test 1, 2 weeks after DPC sensitization. As for treatment: therapeutic diphenylcyclopropenone sensitization with weekly scalp DPC. This material consisted of whole blood, taken in connection with sensitization to the hapten diphenylcyclopropenone (DPC). The receptor set was obtained from a woman aged 45-65 years with alopecia areata. Some clones in this sample may be carry-over from other donors' samples.

This clonotype was observed many times. The chain employs TRBV16 and TRBJ1-4; 9 nucleotides agree with TRBD1. V shed 5 bases and J 5 bases; nucleotides not matched to a gene: 9. The CDR3 length is 16 residues. CDR1 is KGHSY and CDR2 is FQNENV in the germline V gene. This CDR3 reads CASSAPPGQGNEKLFF. In DNA form, the CDR3 reads TGTGCCAGCAGCGCACCTCCGGGACAGGGCAATGAAAAACTGTTTTTT. Looking up the rest from reference TRBV16 and TRBJ1-4 gives the full variable domain: GEEVAQTPKHLVRGEGQKAKLYCAPIKGHSYVFWYQQVLKNEFKFLISFQNENVFDETGMPKERFSAKCLPNSPCSLEIQATKLEDSAVYFCASSAPPGQGNEKLFFGSGTQLSVL.

V is TRBV19 and J is TRBJ2-5; 7 nucleotides align to TRBD1. The CDR3 spans 16 residues. V was pared by 5 bases and J by 3 bases, with 12 bases of the junction left unmatched. Germline CDR1 is LNHDA and CDR2 is SQIVND (reference sequence). Here the CDR3 reads CASSSRGGPAKETQYF. In nucleotides, the CDR3 is TGTGCCAGTAGTTCAAGAGGGGGCCCAGCTAAAGAGACCCAGTACTTC.

This clonotype was seen repeatedly, ten times or more. The chain is built from TRBV14 and TRBJ2-5; tentatively, D is TRBD1 or TRBD2 (5 bases each). The V and J ends lost 1 base and 3 bases respectively, with 9 bases between them. CDR3 length: 14 amino acids. CDR1 and CDR2 (germline): SGHDN, FVKESK. CDR3 in amino acids: CASSQVGREETQYF. CDR3 DNA sequence: TGTGCCAGCAGCCAAGTGGGACGGGAAGAGACCCAGTACTTC.

This clonotype was seen many times. The chain has TRBV18 and TRBJ2-7; 9 bases are shared with TRBD1. In germline, CDR1 is KGHSH, CDR2 LQKENI. V shed 3 bases and J 4 bases; nucleotides not matched to a gene: 7. CDR3 length: 15 residues. Here the CDR3 reads CASSPSGQGIYEQYF. CDR3 DNA: TGTGCCAGCTCACCTTCTGGACAGGGGATTTACGAGCAGTACTTC.

Concerning this clonotype: This clone may be a read error of a much larger clone one base away. This chain joins TRBV5-1 and TRBJ1-6; 7 bases are a match to TRBD1. With V trimmed by 4 bases and J by 8 bases, 9 bases remained unmatched. The germline V gene encodes CDR1 SGHRS and CDR2 YFSETQ. This CDR3 spans 15 amino acids. In DNA, the CDR3 is TGCGCCAGCAGCACCCGAGGAGACAGGGATTCACCCCTCCACTTT. The encoded protein is CASSTRGDRDSPLHF. Looking up the rest from reference TRBV5-1 and TRBJ1-6 gives the full variable domain: KAGVTQTPRYLIKTRGQQVTLSCSPISGHRSVSWYQQTPGQGLQFLFEYFSETQRNKGNFPGRFSGRQFSNSRSEMNVSTLELGDSALYLCASSTRGDRDSPLHFGNGTRLTVT.

The chain is built from TRBV14 and TRBJ1-4, with TRBD1 matching 7 bases. Germline loops: CDR1 SGHDN, CDR2 FVKESK. V trimming: 8 bases; J trimming: 4 bases; junction bases outside the gene matches: 4. The CDR3 runs to 13 residues. DNA of the CDR3: TGTGCCAGCTCAGGGGGATTTAATGAAAAACTGTTTTTT. It yields the protein CASSGGFNEKLFF.

This sequence joins TRBV7-8 and TRBJ1-2; perhaps TRBD1 as D (5 bases). V dropped 1 base and J dropped 5 bases, with 17 bases sitting between them. Germline V gene lookup returns CDR1 SGHVS and CDR2 FQNEAQ. CDR3 length: 16 residues. CDR3 sequence: CASSLDGDQNQYGYTF. The CDR3 region has the DNA TGTGCCAGCAGCTTAGACGGGGACCAAAATCAGTATGGCTACACCTTC.

This clonotype showed up just a few times. V usage is TRBV5-4 and J usage is TRBJ1-1; D not resolved. Deletions cut 4 bases from V and 4 bases from J, with 14 bases between. The CDR3 runs 14 residues. Germline lookup yields CDR1 SGHNT and CDR2 YYREEE (reference sequence). The CDR3 DNA reads TGTGCCAGCAGCCGCGGACTTGGGTCCACTGAAGCTTTCTTT. Protein sequence: CASSRGLGSTEAFF.